These T cell receptor beta chains were read from a single sample in a study of read filtering for tumor transcriptome and immune sequencing. From the reads, TCRdb called clonotypes with MiXCR, one entry per CDR3 protein. There are 40,000 or so distinct CDR3 sequences in the sample; 12% occur only once, and more than 30% lies in the top ten. The sequenced sample was a population of CD138-negative cells sorted from bone marrow. Every receptor here comes from a donor at least 40 years old with multiple myeloma. Each CDR3 is given without its conserved first and last residue.

length | J | V | CDR3
12 | TRBJ2-7 | TRBV4-1 | ASRETSGAGEQY
15 | TRBJ2-2 | TRBV5-1 | ASGEGLSGANTGELF
11 | TRBJ2-1 | TRBV20-1 | SAADRAWYEQF
10 | TRBJ1-1 | TRBV2 | ATLGENTEAF
11 | TRBJ2-2 | TRBV14 | ASSQDLSGELF
13 | TRBJ2-3 | TRBV7-9 | ASSLADGYTDTQY
15 | TRBJ1-5 | TRBV6-6 | ASSSEQGYRGNQPQH
13 | TRBJ2-7 | TRBV5-1 | ASSLTGLRSYEQY
11 | TRBJ1-4 | TRBV20-1 | SVRTGRGEKLF
12 | TRBJ2-3 | TRBV7-6 | ASSRGGGTDTQY
15 | TRBJ2-7 | TRBV21-1 | ASSKVTGARSSYEQY
12 | TRBJ2-2 | TRBV6-2/TRBV6-3 | ASSYFQGTGELF
11 | TRBJ2-1 | TRBV10-3 | AISGGAWDEQF
11 | TRBJ2-1 | TRBV19 | ASSLTEGARLF
11 | TRBJ1-1 | TRBV29-1 | SVALLTGAEAF
16 | TRBJ1-2 | TRBV12-3/TRBV12-4 | ASSSLPDRGVSNYGYT
11 | TRBJ1-5 | TRBV28 | ASRTGGNQPQH